This record looks at one TCR beta chain sequence and its context. This entry belongs to a study of blood T cells in healthy people across ages. Through a sample-barcoded 5' primer and a J-beta primer mix, a second PCR was run for about 6 to 11 cycles. From the 5' RACE reads, TCRdb called clonotypes with MiXCR, one entry per CDR3 protein. The sample has 890,000 or so distinct CDR3 sequences, 60% to 80% seen once. The CDR3 runs to 15 residues. Germline values: CDR1 MNHNY, CDR2 SVGAGI (reference sequence). Trimming stripped 7 bases from V and 3 bases from J, with 18 bases between. There were healthy Caucasian individuals from Russia, aged about 6 to 100, serving as donors. PBMCs were isolated at a quantity of at least 7 million per sample.

Sequencing was performed on blood. V usage is TRBV6-6 and J usage is TRBJ1-1; D not resolved. This clonotype was sampled from a man younger than 40 in good health. CDR3 DNA sequence: TGTGCCAGCAACCCTTTTCGAGGTGGGTACACTGAAGCTTTCTTT. Translation gives CASNPFRGGYTEAFF.